This entry concerns a single TCR beta chain. The antigen is unknown. The record originates from a study of metastatic and nonmetastatic thyroid tumors. TCRdb re-clonotyped the PCR reads via MiXCR. The table records some 12,000 clones, about 25% of them present only once. The study, taken as a whole, reports: Patients with malignant thyroid tumors reportedly had significantly higher TCR beta diversity than those with benign nodules, in blood and tumor.

In germline, CDR1 is MNHNY, CDR2 SVGAGI (reference sequence). Germline trimming cut 4 bases from V and 7 bases from J; bases unmatched to any gene: 15. This CDR3 has 18 residues. Thyroid surgery was preceded by no treatment in any patient. The V call is TRBV6-6, the J call TRBJ2-2; 10 bases map to TRBD1. The sample taken for sequencing was tumor tissue. The receptor's source is a female donor with papillary thyroid cancer or a benign thyroid nodule (not recorded which). Some clones in this sample may be carry-over from other donors' samples. The CDR3 nucleotides are TGTGCCAGCAGTTTACTTGGAACCGGGACAGGGGATGGCGGGGAGCTGTTTTTT. Translating it yields CASSLLGTGTGDGGELFF.